One and the same sample provided the 11 T cell receptor beta chains below, sequenced in a study of cytomegalovirus exposure and HLA in healthy donors. PCR was performed using 60 Vbeta and 13 Jbeta primers. TCRdb's table, derived via immunoSEQ multiplex PCR, lists solely in-frame clones and lacks some. The sample gives some 140,000 clones, roughly three quarters of which show up once; approximately 2% is in the top ten. The sequenced material came from PBMCs. The receptors were gathered from a man aged 25-45 years in good health and CMV-seronegative.

The CDR3 sequence is CASSPYPSQETQYF. For the CDR3, the DNA is TGTGCCAGCTCACCATACCCGAGCCAAGAGACCCAGTACTTC. The rearrangement links TRBV18 to TRBJ2-5; D gene uncertain. CDR1 is KGHSH, CDR2 LQKENI, per germline. The V end lost 2 bases, the J end lost 1 base, and 8 bases lay between the germline ends. The CDR3 loop spans 14 amino acids. Full variable domain (rest looked up from reference TRBV18 and TRBJ2-5): NAGVMQNPRHLVRRRGQEARLRCSPMKGHSHVYWYRQLPEEGLKFMVYLQKENIIDESGMPKERFSAEFPKEGPSILRIQQVVRGDSAAYFCASSPYPSQETQYFGPGTRLLVL.

The V gene is TRBV9, the J gene TRBJ2-1, with 9 bases matching TRBD2. Germline V CDR1 and CDR2: SGDLS, YYNGEE. J lost 5 bases, V lost 6 bases, and 6 bases had no gene match. CDR3 size: 14 residues. The DNA for the CDR3 is TGTGCCAGCAACGACGGGACTAGCAACAATGAGCAGTTCTTC. Amino acid sequence: CASNDGTSNNEQFF. Based on the CDR3 plus reference TRBV9 and TRBJ2-1, the full variable domain is DSGVTQTPKHLITATGQRVTLRCSPRSGDLSVYWYQQSLDQGLQFLIQYYNGEERAKGNILERFSAQQFPDLHSELNLSSLELGDSALYFCASNDGTSNNEQFFGPGTRLTVL.

This chain connects TRBV5-1 to TRBJ2-3; TRBD2 agrees at 10 bases. Germline CDR1 is SGHRS and CDR2 is YFSETQ. This CDR3 is 15 amino acids long. The junction had 3 bases not matched to a gene; V was cut back by 1 base and J by 4 bases. Here the CDR3 DNA reads TGCGCCAGCAGCTTGACTAGCGGGACAGCAGATACGCAGTATTTT. This codes for CASSLTSGTADTQYF.

This chain links TRBV5-1 with TRBJ2-1; possibly TRBD2 for D (6 bases). This CDR3 spans 14 amino acids. Germline values: CDR1 SGHRS, CDR2 YFSETQ. V was clipped by 0 bases and J by 8 bases, with 12 bases between them. The chain's CDR3 is CASSLAGVVDEQFF. The CDR3 DNA reads as TGCGCCAGCAGCTTGGCGGGAGTAGTCGATGAGCAGTTCTTC.

The rearrangement links TRBV5-1 to TRBJ2-1, with D possibly being TRBD2 (5 bases). This CDR3 has 17 residues. Germline assignment: CDR1 SGHRS and CDR2 YFSETQ. V shed 0 bases and J shed 0 bases, with 13 bases lying between them. The CDR3 DNA reads TGCGCCAGCAGCTTGGGGACTGCCTATGTCTCCTACAATGAGCAGTTCTTC. Its protein product is CASSLGTAYVSYNEQFF.

This rearrangement joins TRBV7-9 to TRBJ1-1; D unresolved. The CDR3 has 14 residues. CDR1 SEHNR and CDR2 FQNEAQ come from the germline V gene (reference sequence). The V end was cut by 1 base, the J end by 0 bases, with 6 bases between. The CDR3 DNA sequence: TGTGCCAGCAGCTTAGGTGCGGTGAACACTGAAGCTTTCTTT. Its translation: CASSLGAVNTEAFF.

V is TRBV2 and J is TRBJ2-1; 7 bases fit TRBD1. CDR1 is SNHLY and CDR2 is FYNNEI in the germline V gene. The CDR3 is 14 residues long. Losses at the gene ends were 3 bases for V and 7 bases for J; bases not matched to a gene: 6. As DNA, the CDR3 is TGTGCCAGCAGTGACCCGGGACAGCTAAATGAGCAGTTCTTC. The encoded protein is CASSDPGQLNEQFF.

The genes are TRBV6-5 and TRBJ2-5; a weak D match, TRBD2 (6 bases). CDR3 length equals 12 residues. The germline V gene encodes CDR1 MNHEY and CDR2 SVGAGI. Deletions cut 6 bases from V and 5 bases from J, with 10 bases between. This CDR3 reads CASSGGWETQYF. In nucleotides, the CDR3 is TGTGCCAGCAGCGGAGGGTGGGAGACCCAGTACTTC.

The CDR3 sequence: CAWSVGLALVNEQFF. For the CDR3, the DNA is TGTGCCTGGAGTGTAGGACTAGCGTTGGTCAATGAGCAGTTCTTC. J is TRBJ2-1 and V is TRBV30; TRBD2 aligns across 9 bases. V lost 0 bases to trimming and J lost 6 bases; unmatched junction nucleotides: 6. The CDR3 is 15 residues long. Germline V gene sequence: CDR1 GTSNPN, CDR2 SVGIG (reference sequence).

The sample holds one count of this clone. The chain carries TRBV7-2 and TRBJ2-5; the D gene is possibly TRBD2 (7 bases). CDR1 and CDR2 (germline): SGHTA, FQGNSA. This CDR3 region has 13 residues. V lost 8 bases and J lost 1, with 11 bases in between. This CDR3 is CASGGALQETQYF. For the CDR3, the DNA is TGTGCCAGCGGGGGGGCTCTCCAAGAGACCCAGTACTTC.

This rearrangement joins TRBV4-1 to TRBJ2-1, with 9 nucleotides matching TRBD2. V trimming: 4 bases; J trimming: 10 bases; junction bases outside the gene matches: 11. The CDR3 totals 15 residues. Germline V gene lookup returns CDR1 MGHRA and CDR2 YSYEKL. CDR3 coding DNA: TGCGCCAGCAGCCCCATAGCGGGAGAATTCGGCGAGCAGTTCTTC. Translation: CASSPIAGEFGEQFF.